The 18 T cell receptor beta chains given below trace back to one sample, sequenced in a study of radiotherapy plus CTLA-4 blockade in lung cancer. Assay: immunoSEQ multiplex PCR; the TCRdb copy retains only in-frame clones and omits some. The sample shows over 60,000 clones, roughly 91% of them seen only once. Sequenced material: peripheral blood, taken from a patient treated with radiotherapy plus ipilimumab. These receptors all stem from a human donor with non-small cell lung cancer that progressed on radiotherapy plus ipilimumab.

The chain joins TRBV6-5 to TRBJ1-1; possible D gene TRBD1, 6 bases. This CDR3 is 13 amino acids long. Germline lookup yields CDR1 MNHEY and CDR2 SVGAGI. The germline V and J ends were trimmed by 8 bases and 3 bases, with 13 bases remaining between them. The CDR3 sequence: CASGPGHDTEAFF. In DNA, the CDR3 is TGTGCCAGCGGTCCGGGACACGACACTGAAGCTTTCTTT.

The chain couples TRBV5-1 to TRBJ2-1; D remains ambiguous. V lost 0 bases, J lost 8 bases, and 6 bases lay in between. The CDR3 is 12 amino acids. Germline loops: CDR1 SGHRS, CDR2 YFSETQ. CDR3 region: CASSLDLDEQFF. The CDR3 DNA sequence: TGCGCCAGCAGCTTGGATCTAGATGAGCAGTTCTTC.

The chain recombines TRBV11-2 with TRBJ2-7; no definite D call. Germline V gene lookup returns CDR1 SGHAT and CDR2 FQNNGV. Trimming removed 3 bases from V and 3 bases from J, with 9 bases in between. This CDR3 contains 13 residues. The CDR3 nucleotides read TGTGCCAGCAGCTTCCCGTCGGGCTACGAGCAGTACGTC. This translates into CASSFPSGYEQYV.

The rearrangement uses TRBV5-6 and TRBJ1-1; a possible D gene is TRBD1 (6 bases). CDR3 length equals 17 residues. Germline V gives CDR1 SGHDT, CDR2 YYEEEE. The ends were cut back, 4 bases at V and 0 bases at J, with 19 bases in the middle. The CDR3 here is CASSQDSRVRLNTEAFF. The CDR3 DNA is TGTGCCAGCAGCCAGGACAGCCGGGTAAGGCTGAACACTGAAGCTTTCTTT.

The CDR3 here is CSAGAVEQFF. CDR3 in DNA: TGCAGCGCTGGTGCGGTTGAGCAGTTCTTC. The chain combines TRBV29-1 with TRBJ2-1; D unclear. Trimming left V 7 bases short and J 9 bases short, with 10 bases between. Germline-derived CDR1 and CDR2 are SQVTM and ANQGSEA. The CDR3 has 10 residues.

V gene TRBV27 combines with J gene TRBJ2-2; 12 bases are shared with TRBD2. The CDR3 totals 16 residues. V gave up 3 bases and J gave up 3 bases; unmatched junction bases: 2. Germline V gives CDR1 MNHEY, CDR2 SMNVEV (reference sequence). CDR3 nucleotide sequence: TGTGCCAGCAGTTTGGGACTAGCGGGTCACACCGGGGAGCTGTTTTTT. Its protein product is CASSLGLAGHTGELFF.

The gene calls are TRBV11-2 and TRBJ2-1, with 10 bases identical to TRBD1. J lost 10 bases, V lost 9 bases, and 12 bases had no gene match. The CDR3 contains 14 residues. Germline CDR1 SGHAT, CDR2 FQNNGV. The CDR3 is CASTGQGIPREQFF. The CDR3 nucleotides are TGTGCCAGTACGGGACAGGGGATTCCTAGGGAGCAGTTCTTC.

The V gene is TRBV28, the J gene TRBJ2-3, with TRBD1 matching 7 bases. The CDR3 is 14 amino acids. CDR1 is MDHEN and CDR2 is SYDVKM in the germline V gene. The V and J ends lost 5 bases and 4 bases, in that order; junction bases with no gene match: 6. The CDR3 loop is CASSPGQEADTQYF. In nucleotides, the CDR3 is TGTGCCAGCAGTCCAGGACAGGAGGCAGATACGCAGTATTTT. Supplemented by reference TRBV28 and TRBJ2-3, the full variable domain reads DVKVTQSSRYLVKRTGEKVFLECVQDMDHENMFWYRQDPGLGLRLIYFSYDVKMKEKGDIPEGYSVSREKKERFSLILESASTNQTSMYLCASSPGQEADTQYFGPGTRLTVL.

This clone was seen a handful of times. This chain uses TRBV4-1 with TRBJ2-2; D uncertain. With 0 bases removed from V and 5 bases from J, the gap between germline ends came to 7 bases. Germline assignment: CDR1 MGHRA and CDR2 YSYEKL. This CDR3 is 14 amino acids long. The CDR3: CASSQEGFTGELFF. Written as DNA, the CDR3 is TGCGCCAGCAGCCAAGAAGGGTTTACCGGGGAGCTGTTTTTT.

The CDR3 region is CASSWRTSSYEQYF. The DNA of the CDR3 is TGTGCCAGCAGTTGGAGGACTAGCTCCTACGAGCAGTACTTC. This sequence joins TRBV28 and TRBJ2-7; TRBD2 matches at 7 bases. Trimming took 4 bases from V and 0 from J; bases not matched to a gene: 3. Looked up from germline, CDR1 is MDHEN and CDR2 is SYDVKM. The CDR3 runs to 14 residues.

The rearrangement links TRBV5-6 to TRBJ2-7, with 8 bases fitting TRBD2. The V segment lost 0 bases and the J segment 3 bases; nucleotides outside the gene matches: 5. Germline CDR1 SGHDT, CDR2 YYEEEE. The CDR3 contains 15 residues. The CDR3 sequence is CASSLELAVFYEQYV. In nucleotides, the CDR3 is TGTGCCAGCAGCTTGGAACTAGCGGTATTCTACGAGCAGTACGTC.

This clone is categorized as medium-sized. The gene calls are TRBV30 and TRBJ2-1, with 7 nucleotides matching TRBD2. The CDR3 has 16 residues. Germline-derived CDR1 and CDR2 are GTSNPN and SVGIG (reference sequence). The ends lost 4 bases at V and 5 bases at J; junction bases unmatched: 14. CDR3 amino acids: CAWNFGGRGANNEQFF. Here the CDR3 DNA reads TGTGCCTGGAATTTCGGGGGGAGGGGAGCTAACAATGAGCAGTTCTTC. The whole variable domain, remainder taken from reference TRBV30 and TRBJ2-1, is SQTIHQWPATLVQPVGSPLSLECTVEGTSNPNLYWYRQAAGRGLQLLFYSVGIGQISSEVPQNLSASRPQDRQFILSSKKLLLSDSGFYLCAWNFGGRGANNEQFFGPGTRLTVL.

The chain combines TRBV15 with TRBJ2-7; maybe TRBD1 (6 bases). V was cut by 4 bases and J by 3 bases, with 13 bases left in between. The CDR3 is made up of 14 amino acids. Per germline, CDR1 LNHNV and CDR2 YYDKDF (reference sequence). As DNA, the CDR3 is TGTGCCACCAGCACAGACAGGTCCTTCTACGAGCAGTACGTC. It is translated as CATSTDRSFYEQYV.

CDR3 nucleotides: TGTGCCAGCAGCCAAAACCGGGGGCACCAGCCCCAGCATTTT. Its translation is CASSQNRGHQPQHF. V usage is TRBV7-8 and J usage is TRBJ1-5, with D possibly being TRBD1 (6 bases). Germline CDR1 and CDR2: SGHVS and FQNEAQ. This CDR3 has 14 amino acids. The germline V and J ends were trimmed by 5 bases and 7 bases, with 15 bases remaining between them.

This chain links TRBV2 with TRBJ2-5; 7 bases match TRBD2. In germline, CDR1 is SNHLY, CDR2 FYNNEI. Trimming cost V 4 bases and J 1 base; bases outside gene matches: 6. The CDR3 is made up of 15 amino acids. The CDR3 sequence: CASSGTASGQETQYF. Written as DNA, the CDR3 is TGTGCCAGCAGTGGAACCGCTAGCGGCCAAGAGACCCAGTACTTC.

The rearrangement uses TRBV7-9 and TRBJ1-1; D is unclear. With 0 bases removed from V and 6 bases from J, the gap between germline ends came to 8 bases. The CDR3 totals 13 residues. CDR1 and CDR2 (germline): SEHNR, FQNEAQ (reference sequence). CDR3 region: CASSLAGKSEAFF. Here the CDR3 DNA reads TGTGCCAGCAGCTTAGCAGGAAAATCTGAAGCTTTCTTT.

V gene TRBV5-6 combines with J gene TRBJ2-7, with D perhaps matching TRBD1 (5 bases). There are 15 residues in the CDR3. The V end lost 4 bases, the J end lost 2 bases, and 16 bases lay between the germline ends. Germline CDR1 reads SGHDT; CDR2 reads YYEEEE. The CDR3 protein is CASSHRRWGPYEQYV. As DNA, the CDR3 is TGTGCCAGCAGCCACCGCAGGTGGGGCCCCTACGAGCAGTACGTC.

The CDR3: CASSVGLKAYEQYF. Here the CDR3 DNA reads TGTGCCAGCAGCGTAGGACTCAAAGCCTACGAGCAGTACTTC. The chain couples TRBV9 to TRBJ2-7; D unclear. CDR3 length equals 14 residues. V shed 0 bases and J shed 2 bases, with 9 bases lying between them. Germline lookup yields CDR1 SGDLS and CDR2 YYNGEE.